Following are 23 T cell receptor beta chains from one sample sequenced in a study of cytomegalovirus exposure and HLA in healthy donors. The PCR was carried out with 60 Vbeta primers and 13 Jbeta primers. Assay: immunoSEQ multiplex PCR; the TCRdb copy retains only in-frame clones and omits some. The table lists about 170,000 clones, approximately 86% of them singletons. What was sequenced was PBMCs. Receptors were obtained from a male donor in good health and CMV-seronegative.

In its sample, this clone was seen a few times. The J gene is TRBJ2-1, the V gene TRBV4-3; D gene ambiguous. CDR1 is LGHNA and CDR2 is YSLEER in the germline V gene. Trimming took off 4 bases at V and 9 bases at J, with 19 bases between the two ends. The CDR3 length is 15 residues. Written as DNA, the CDR3 is TGCGCCAGCAGCCCCGGCCTCAGGCTTGACGGTGAGCAGTTCTTC. This sequence encodes CASSPGLRLDGEQFF.

The chain employs TRBV9 and TRBJ2-1; no clear D gene. Germline V gives CDR1 SGDLS, CDR2 YYNGEE. Trimming removed 3 bases from V and 8 bases from J, with 12 bases in between. CDR3 size: 13 residues. The CDR3 protein is CASSAGFFDEQFF. CDR3 nucleotide sequence: TGTGCCAGCAGCGCAGGCTTTTTCGATGAGCAGTTCTTC.

CDR3 sequence reads: CASSKANSQYDSYGYTF. The CDR3 coding sequence is TGTGCCAGCAGCAAAGCGAACAGTCAATACGATTCCTATGGCTACACCTTC. The chain uses TRBV21-1 and TRBJ1-2; TRBD1 is the table's D call and was not checked against the DNA. TRBV21-1 is a documented pseudogene. The CDR3 is 17 amino acids.

The V and J genes are TRBV19 and TRBJ1-3; no clear D. The CDR3 extends over 13 amino acids. Germline assignment: CDR1 LNHDA and CDR2 SQIVND (reference sequence). The V gene lost 9 bases and the J gene lost 4 bases, with 13 bases spanning the gap. The CDR3 DNA reads as TGTGCCAGCGCCGGGAGCCAAGGAAACACCATATATTTT. Translated, it gives CASAGSQGNTIYF.

This chain joins TRBV29-1 and TRBJ2-2; D unclear. V lost 4 bases and J 4 bases, leaving 4 bases between the germline ends. Germline V gives CDR1 SQVTM, CDR2 ANQGSEA. This CDR3 contains 11 residues. The CDR3 region has the DNA TGCAGCGTTGGAGGCACCGGGGAGCTGTTTTTT. Residues: CSVGGTGELFF.

This chain links TRBV7-8 with TRBJ2-1; D remains unclear. This CDR3 has 15 residues. V gave up 1 base and J gave up 5 bases, with 12 bases separating them. The germline V gene encodes CDR1 SGHVS and CDR2 FQNEAQ. The CDR3 nucleotides read TGTGCCAGCAGCTTAGGGGCAGACCGACACAATGAGCAGTTCTTC. Translation: CASSLGADRHNEQFF.

V and J are TRBV5-4 and TRBJ1-5; maybe TRBD1 (5 bases). Per germline, CDR1 SGHNT and CDR2 YYREEE (reference sequence). The CDR3 runs 13 residues. V was pared by 0 bases and J by 9 bases, with 10 bases between. In DNA, the CDR3 is TGTGCCAGCAGCTTGGGGACACAGTCGCCCCAGCATTTT. Translation: CASSLGTQSPQHF.

The genes are TRBV18 and TRBJ2-2; weak D call: TRBD1 (6 bases). CDR3 length: 14 residues. The germline gives CDR1 KGHSH, CDR2 LQKENI. The ends were cut back, 3 bases at V and 1 base at J, with 6 bases in the middle. CDR3 sequence (DNA): TGTGCCAGCTCACCGGACAGGAACACCGGGGAGCTGTTTTTT. Translated: CASSPDRNTGELFF.

In this sample, this clone turned up a few times. The rearrangement joins TRBV2 to TRBJ1-1; TRBD1 agrees at 7 bases. The J segment lost 3 bases and the V segment lost 8 bases, leaving 0 bases of the junction unmatched. Germline V CDR1 and CDR2: SNHLY, FYNNEI. The CDR3 runs to 11 residues. CDR3 DNA sequence: TGTGCCAGCGGACAGGACACTGAAGCTTTCTTT. The encoded protein is CASGQDTEAFF.

This clone was observed once. The chain links TRBV2 to TRBJ1-5; 7 bases are a match to TRBD1. J gave up 8 bases and V 10 bases, and 17 bases lay outside the gene matches. The germline V gene encodes CDR1 SNHLY and CDR2 FYNNEI. This CDR3 comprises 15 residues. CDR3 loop: CATSPIQGFNEPQHF. In DNA, the CDR3 is TGTGCCACCTCGCCAATACAGGGGTTTAACGAGCCCCAGCATTTT.

This clone was recorded a few times. The chain joins TRBV7-9 to TRBJ2-5; 11 bases align to TRBD1. The CDR3 totals 15 residues. V was clipped by 4 bases and J by 2 bases; unmatched bases: 3. Germline V gene lookup returns CDR1 SEHNR and CDR2 FQNEAQ (reference sequence). The CDR3 sequence: CASSWDRGLQETQYF. DNA of the CDR3: TGTGCCAGCAGCTGGGACAGGGGGTTACAAGAGACCCAGTACTTC.

The gene calls are TRBV4-2 and TRBJ1-4; TRBD1 is a possible D gene (6 bases). Germline assignment: CDR1 LGHNA and CDR2 YNFKEQ. The CDR3 has 18 residues. With 4 bases removed from V and 2 bases from J, the gap between germline ends came to 20 bases. In DNA, the CDR3 is TGTGCCAGCAGCCTGCTAGGGGGGGCTGGTGCTACTAATGAAAAACTGTTTTTT. Translation gives CASSLLGGAGATNEKLFF.

The chain is built from TRBV6-6 and TRBJ2-7; possible D gene TRBD2, 5 bases. Trimming took off 0 bases at V and 6 bases at J, with 15 bases between the two ends. The CDR3 is made up of 15 amino acids. Germline V gene data show CDR1 as MNHNY and CDR2 as SVGAGI (reference sequence). CDR3 protein: CASSYSVEGESEQYF. CDR3 nucleotides: TGTGCCAGCAGTTACTCTGTTGAGGGAGAGTCCGAGCAGTACTTC.

This chain connects TRBV6-1 to TRBJ1-2, with a weak D call TRBD1 (5 bases). The V gene lost 1 base and the J gene lost 4 bases, with 16 bases spanning the gap. CDR3 length: 16 residues. Germline assignment: CDR1 MNHNS and CDR2 SASEGT. As DNA, the CDR3 is TGTGCCAGCAGTGAAGGATATTTCGGGCAGGGCTATGGCTACACCTTC. This encodes CASSEGYFGQGYGYTF.

This clone was observed a handful of times. V gene TRBV4-3 combines with J gene TRBJ1-4; 9 nucleotides line up with TRBD1. CDR3 length: 16 residues. Germline assignment: CDR1 LGHNA and CDR2 YSLEER. V dropped 2 bases and J dropped 4; count of bases not matched to a gene: 5. Here the CDR3 DNA reads TGCGCCAGCAGCCAACTCCGGGACAGGGATAATGAAAAACTGTTTTTT. This encodes CASSQLRDRDNEKLFF.

The chain recombines TRBV27 with TRBJ1-4; D is unclear. Germline CDR1 and CDR2: MNHEY and SMNVEV (reference sequence). The CDR3 covers 16 residues. V lost 2 bases and J 8 bases, leaving 18 bases between the germline ends. The CDR3 DNA sequence: TGTGCCAGCAGTTTAGGCGTTTCGGGTCGGGAAGAAAAACTGTTTTTT. Translating it yields CASSLGVSGREEKLFF.

The V and J genes are TRBV2 and TRBJ1-2, with TRBD1 as a possible D gene (5 bases). Germline V gene sequence: CDR1 SNHLY, CDR2 FYNNEI. The CDR3 is 12 amino acids. V was trimmed by 7 bases and J by 2 bases, leaving 8 bases between them. This CDR3 is CASTNRNYGYTF. CDR3 nucleotide sequence: TGTGCCAGCACTAACAGGAACTATGGCTACACCTTC.

This chain joins TRBV6-5 and TRBJ1-2; TRBD1 matches at 9 bases. Trimming cost V 8 bases and J 7 bases; bases outside gene matches: 5. Per the germline V gene, CDR1 is MNHEY and CDR2 is SVGAGI. This CDR3 spans 12 amino acids. In DNA form, the CDR3 reads TGTGCCAGCGGCCGGGACAGGGTTGGCTACACCTTC. Translating it yields CASGRDRVGYTF.

The chain employs TRBV5-1 and TRBJ2-3; 7 bases fit TRBD2. The V segment lost 5 bases and the J segment 1 base; nucleotides outside the gene matches: 7. The CDR3 length is 15 residues. Germline V lookup: CDR1 SGHRS, CDR2 YFSETQ. CDR3 loop: CASRGGGTGTDTQYF. CDR3 sequence (DNA): TGCGCCAGCAGAGGCGGGGGAACCGGCACAGATACGCAGTATTTT. The complete variable domain, with remaining parts taken from reference TRBV5-1 and TRBJ2-3, reads KAGVTQTPRYLIKTRGQQVTLSCSPISGHRSVSWYQQTPGQGLQFLFEYFSETQRNKGNFPGRFSGRQFSNSRSEMNVSTLELGDSALYLCASRGGGTGTDTQYFGPGTRLTVL.

The chain employs TRBV5-6 and TRBJ2-7; 10 bases line up with TRBD1. This CDR3 is 15 amino acids long. V shed 0 bases, J shed 4 bases, and the junction held 4 bases outside the gene matches. Germline V gives CDR1 SGHDT, CDR2 YYEEEE. The CDR3 spells CASSLGDRGTYEQYF. In DNA, the CDR3 is TGTGCCAGCAGCTTGGGGGACAGGGGAACGTACGAGCAGTACTTC.

The chain has TRBV19 and TRBJ2-5; D is unresolved. In germline, CDR1 is LNHDA, CDR2 SQIVND (reference sequence). This CDR3 has 12 residues. Trimming pared 10 bases from V and 2 bases from J, leaving 11 bases between. The CDR3 loop reads CATRTRQETQYF. The DNA for the CDR3 is TGTGCCACTAGGACGCGGCAAGAGACCCAGTACTTC.

The chain joins TRBV28 to TRBJ1-4; possible D gene TRBD1, 5 bases. Germline values: CDR1 MDHEN, CDR2 SYDVKM. The V end was cut by 6 bases, the J end by 8 bases, with 13 bases between. This CDR3 contains 13 residues. The CDR3 loop is CASRVSGVEKLFF. The CDR3 DNA reads TGTGCCAGCAGGGTCTCGGGGGTGGAAAAACTGTTTTTT.

The V call is TRBV15, the J call TRBJ2-3, with D possibly TRBD2 on 6 matching bases. V lost 1 base and J lost 3, with 11 bases in between. This CDR3 spans 15 amino acids. In germline, CDR1 is LNHNV, CDR2 YYDKDF (reference sequence). DNA for the CDR3: TGTGCCACCAGCAGAGGGAAAGGGAGGACAGATACGCAGTATTTT. Its protein is CATSRGKGRTDTQYF.